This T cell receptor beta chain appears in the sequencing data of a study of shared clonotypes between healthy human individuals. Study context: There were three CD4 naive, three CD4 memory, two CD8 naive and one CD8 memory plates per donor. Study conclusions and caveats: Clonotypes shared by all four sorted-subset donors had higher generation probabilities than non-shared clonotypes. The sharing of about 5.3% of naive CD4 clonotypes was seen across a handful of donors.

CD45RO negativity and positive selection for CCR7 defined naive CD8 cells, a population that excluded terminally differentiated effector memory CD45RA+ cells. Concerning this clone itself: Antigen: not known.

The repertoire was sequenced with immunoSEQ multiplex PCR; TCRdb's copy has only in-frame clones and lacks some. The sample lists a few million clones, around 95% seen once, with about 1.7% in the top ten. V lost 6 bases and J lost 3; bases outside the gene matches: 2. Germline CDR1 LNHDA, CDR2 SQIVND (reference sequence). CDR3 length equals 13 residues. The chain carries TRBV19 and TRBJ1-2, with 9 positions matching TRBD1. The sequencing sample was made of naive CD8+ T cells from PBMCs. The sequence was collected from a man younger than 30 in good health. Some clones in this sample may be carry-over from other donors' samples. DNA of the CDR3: TGTGCCAGTAGAAGGACAGGGGACTATGGCTACACCTTC. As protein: CASRRTGDYGYTF.